The present entry profiles one T cell receptor (beta chain) with its context. Produced via immunoSEQ multiplex PCR; TCRdb's table is partial and in-frame only. The data hold approximately 69,000 clones, with 65% to 85% observed a single time. These data come from a study of blood T cell repertoires in COVID-19. Study-wide background: The United States, Italy and Spain were the sources of the acute and convalescent COVID-19 samples.

The source material was peripheral blood. The source of this sequence is a man aged 60 to 69 with acute or convalescent COVID-19.

Here the CDR3 DNA reads TGTGCCAGCAGTGAAGGGGACAGTCAGCCCCAGCATTTT. Protein sequence: CASSEGDSQPQHF. The chain links TRBV2 to TRBJ1-5; 7 nucleotides line up with TRBD1. The CDR3 runs 13 residues. Germline trimming cut 1 base from V and 6 bases from J; bases unmatched to any gene: 0. Germline V gene sequence: CDR1 SNHLY, CDR2 FYNNEI.